These T cell receptor beta chains were read from a single sample in a study of cytomegalovirus exposure and HLA in healthy donors. Produced via immunoSEQ multiplex PCR; TCRdb's table is partial and in-frame only. The sample yields about 330,000 clones, around 87% seen once. Source material: PBMCs. The receptors come from a woman between 25 and 40 years old in good health and CMV-seropositive. Both conserved end residues are part of each CDR3. The D gene is left open where the match is weak. Size tells how often a clone was seen (once, few, many) or the class of an expanded clone, and some rows leave it out.

>TRBJ1-1|TRBV27|15|NA|NA
TGTGCCAGCAGTTTATTCGGGGGGCGCCTCACTGAAGCTTTCTTT
CASSLFGGRLTEAFF
>TRBJ2-3|TRBV7-2|16|NA|NA
TGTGCCAGCAGCTTAGCGCTGGGTCCGGGCACAGATACGCAGTATTTT
CASSLALGPGTDTQYF
>TRBJ1-5|TRBV7-2|13|NA|NA
TGTGCCAGCAGCAGGGGGATTAATCAGCCCCAGCATTTT
CASSRGINQPQHF
>TRBJ1-3|TRBV6-1|17|NA|TRBD1
TGTGCCAGCAGTGTATCGACAGGGATTGACTCTGGAAACACCATATATTTT
CASSVSTGIDSGNTIYF
>TRBJ2-7|TRBV6-5|15|NA|NA
TGTGCCAGCAGCAACCTCGGACAGACTAGCTACGAGCAGTACTTC
CASSNLGQTSYEQYF
>TRBJ2-7|TRBV11-2|14|NA|NA
TGTGCCAGCAGCTTAGCAGTCCTCTCCTACGAGCAGTACTTC
CASSLAVLSYEQYF
>TRBJ2-1|TRBV6-5|14|NA|TRBD2
TGTGCCAGCAGCCTTAGCGGGAGTTCTAATGAGCAGTTCTTC
CASSLSGSSNEQFF
>TRBJ2-3|TRBV7-2|17|NA|TRBD2
TGTGCCAGCAGCTTAGCGGGCGGGAGACTAGTGACAGATACGCAGTATTTT
CASSLAGGRLVTDTQYF
>TRBJ2-2|TRBV4-3|13|NA|NA
TGCGCCAGCAGCCAAGCGTTGACCGGGGAGCTGTTTTTT
CASSQALTGELFF
>TRBJ1-2|TRBV4-1|16|NA|NA
TGCGCCAGCAGGCAGCTAACAGGGAACCTTAACTATGGCTACACCTTC
CASRQLTGNLNYGYTF
>TRBJ2-7|TRBV28|17|NA|TRBD1
TGTGCCAGCAGAGGACTGGACCGGGACAGGCTCTCCTACGAGCAGTACTTC
CASRGLDRDRLSYEQYF
>TRBJ1-2|TRBV4-1|15|NA|TRBD1
TGCGCCAGCAGCCGCCAAGACAGGGGCGCACATGGCTACACCTTC
CASSRQDRGAHGYTF
>TRBJ2-7|TRBV11-2|16|NA|TRBD2
TGTGCCAGCAGCTTCGAGGGGACTAGCGGAACCTACGAGCAGTACTTC
CASSFEGTSGTYEQYF
>TRBJ2-5|TRBV2|14|NA|NA
TGTGCCACTACCCCGGAGGGCCGGGGGGAGACCCAGTACTTC
CATTPEGRGETQYF
>TRBJ1-2|TRBV20-1|11|NA|NA
TGCAGTGCTAGTTTTAGGGAGGGCTACACCTTC
CSASFREGYTF
>TRBJ1-1|TRBV14|13|NA|NA
TGTGCCAGCAGCCAAGGACAGGCAAGTGAAGCTTTCTTT
CASSQGQASEAFF
>TRBJ2-2|TRBV6-5|10|once|NA
TGTGCCAGCAGTCCCGGGGAGCTGTTTTTT
CASSPGELFF
>TRBJ2-5|TRBV27|16|NA|NA
TGTGCCAGCAGTCCCCCGGATGGGTCGGACCAAGAGACCCAGTACTTC
CASSPPDGSDQETQYF
>TRBJ1-1|TRBV19|13|NA|NA
TGTGCCACCCGGGTCTCCCTGGTGTCTGAAGCTTTCTTT
CATRVSLVSEAFF
>TRBJ1-1|TRBV5-1|13|NA|NA
TGCGCCAGCAGCTTGGTTTCGAACACTGAAGCTTTCTTT
CASSLVSNTEAFF
>TRBJ2-3|TRBV2|17|NA|NA
TGTGCCAGCAGTGGGGAATTAGTGCTCCCTAGCACAGATACGCAGTATTTT
CASSGELVLPSTDTQYF
>TRBJ1-6|TRBV28|16|once|NA
TGTGCCAGCAGAAATCCAGGGTCTAATAGTAATTCACCCCTCCACTTT
CASRNPGSNSNSPLHF